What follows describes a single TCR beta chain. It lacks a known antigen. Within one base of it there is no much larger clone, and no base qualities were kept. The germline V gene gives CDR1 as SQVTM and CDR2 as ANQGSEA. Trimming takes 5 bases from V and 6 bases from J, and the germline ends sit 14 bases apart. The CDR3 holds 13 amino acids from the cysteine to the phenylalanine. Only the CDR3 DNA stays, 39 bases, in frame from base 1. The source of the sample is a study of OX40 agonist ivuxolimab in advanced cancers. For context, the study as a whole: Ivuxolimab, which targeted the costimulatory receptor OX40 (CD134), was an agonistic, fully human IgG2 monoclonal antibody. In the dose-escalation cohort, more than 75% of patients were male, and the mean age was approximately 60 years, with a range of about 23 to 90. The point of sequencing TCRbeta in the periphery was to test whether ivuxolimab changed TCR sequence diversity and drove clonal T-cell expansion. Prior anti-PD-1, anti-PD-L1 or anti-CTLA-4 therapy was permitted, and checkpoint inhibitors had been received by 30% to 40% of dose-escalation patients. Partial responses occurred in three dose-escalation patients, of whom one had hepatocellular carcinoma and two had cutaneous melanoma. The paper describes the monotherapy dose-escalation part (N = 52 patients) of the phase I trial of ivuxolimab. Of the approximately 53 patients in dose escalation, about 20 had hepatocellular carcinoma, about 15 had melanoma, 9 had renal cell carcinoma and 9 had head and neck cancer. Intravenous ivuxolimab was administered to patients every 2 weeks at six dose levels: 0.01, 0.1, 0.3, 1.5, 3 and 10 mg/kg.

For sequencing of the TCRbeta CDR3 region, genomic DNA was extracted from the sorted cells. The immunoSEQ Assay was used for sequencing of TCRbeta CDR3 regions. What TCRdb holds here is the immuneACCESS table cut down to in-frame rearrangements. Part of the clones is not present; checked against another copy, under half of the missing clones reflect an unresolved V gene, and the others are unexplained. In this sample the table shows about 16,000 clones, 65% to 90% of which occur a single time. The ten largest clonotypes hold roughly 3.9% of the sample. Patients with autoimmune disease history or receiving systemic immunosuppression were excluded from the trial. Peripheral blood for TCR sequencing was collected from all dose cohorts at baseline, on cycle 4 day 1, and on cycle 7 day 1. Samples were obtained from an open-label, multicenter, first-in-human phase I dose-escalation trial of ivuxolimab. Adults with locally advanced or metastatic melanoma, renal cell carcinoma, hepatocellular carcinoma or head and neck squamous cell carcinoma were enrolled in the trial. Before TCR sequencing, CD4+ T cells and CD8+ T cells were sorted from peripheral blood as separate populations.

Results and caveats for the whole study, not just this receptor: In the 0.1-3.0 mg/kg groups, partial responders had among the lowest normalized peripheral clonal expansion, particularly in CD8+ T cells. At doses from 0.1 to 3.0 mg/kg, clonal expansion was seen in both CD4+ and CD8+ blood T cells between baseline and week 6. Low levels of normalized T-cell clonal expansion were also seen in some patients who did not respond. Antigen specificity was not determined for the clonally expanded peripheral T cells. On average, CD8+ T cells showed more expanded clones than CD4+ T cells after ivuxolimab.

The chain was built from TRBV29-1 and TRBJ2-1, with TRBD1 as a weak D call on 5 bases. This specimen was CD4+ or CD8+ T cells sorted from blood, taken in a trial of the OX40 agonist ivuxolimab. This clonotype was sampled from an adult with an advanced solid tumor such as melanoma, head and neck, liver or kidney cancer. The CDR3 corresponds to CSVFQGGSNEQFF. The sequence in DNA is TGCAGCGTTTTCCAGGGTGGTTCCAATGAGCAGTTCTTC.